This T cell receptor (beta chain) was recorded in a study of shared clonotypes between healthy human individuals. For this clone: Its antigen remains unknown.

Germline V CDR1 and CDR2: MDHEN, SYDVKM. V shed 2 bases and J shed 4 bases, with 12 bases lying between them. The CDR3 sequence is 14 residues long. Assay execution took place at the deep level. An even split of each subset's genomic DNA across several immunoSEQ plates was performed. The data were produced by immunoSEQ multiplex PCR, yet TCRdb's version contains in-frame clones alone and is incomplete. The sample yields some 2.3 million clones, approximately 95% seen once. A split of CD4+ cells into CD45RA+ naive and CD45RA-negative memory subsets was performed. Study-wide results and limits: A generally larger estimated richness was seen in naive subsets than in memory subsets.

This receptor was taken from a man between 18 and 29 years old in good health. Some clones in this sample may be carry-over from other donors' samples. The gene calls are TRBV28 and TRBJ2-7, with D maybe TRBD2 (6 bases). The sample taken for sequencing was naive CD4+ T cells from PBMCs. Specified subset: CD45RA+ positively selected. As DNA, the CDR3 is TGTGCCAGCAGTTTACCGGGACTCGGATACGAGCAGTACTTC. It codes for CASSLPGLGYEQYF. The whole variable domain, remainder taken from reference TRBV28 and TRBJ2-7, is DVKVTQSSRYLVKRTGEKVFLECVQDMDHENMFWYRQDPGLGLRLIYFSYDVKMKEKGDIPEGYSVSREKKERFSLILESASTNQTSMYLCASSLPGLGYEQYFGPGTRLTVT.